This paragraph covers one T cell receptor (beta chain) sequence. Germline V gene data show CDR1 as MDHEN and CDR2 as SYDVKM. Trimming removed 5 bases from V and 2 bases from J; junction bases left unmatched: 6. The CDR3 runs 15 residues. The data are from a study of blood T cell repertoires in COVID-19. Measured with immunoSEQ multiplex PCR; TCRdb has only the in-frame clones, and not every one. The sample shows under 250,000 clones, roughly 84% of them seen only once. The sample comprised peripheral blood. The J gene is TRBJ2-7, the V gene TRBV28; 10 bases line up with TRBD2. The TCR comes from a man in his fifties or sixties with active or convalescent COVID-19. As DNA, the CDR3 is TGTGCCAGCAGTCTAGCGGGAGCCTTCCCCTACGAGCAGTACTTC. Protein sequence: CASSLAGAFPYEQYF.